This T cell receptor beta chain was recorded in a study of early T cells in non-severe SARS-CoV-2 infection. On the study more broadly: Sequencing targeted bulk RNA from unsorted whole blood, leaving chains unpaired.

At least ten counts were recorded for this clonotype. Individual cDNA molecules received unique molecular identifiers. TCRdb recomputed calls from the 5' RACE reads with MiXCR, one row per CDR3 protein. The sample yields 20,000 to 25,000 distinct CDR3 sequences, approximately 5.4% seen once. The CDR3 covers 12 residues. The J segment lost 4 bases and the V segment lost 5 bases, leaving 0 bases of the junction unmatched. This receptor was identified in an adult who was a healthcare worker with PCR-confirmed SARS-CoV-2 infection or an uninfected control (not recorded which). The chain carries TRBV12-3 or TRBV12-4 and TRBJ2-7, with 9 nucleotides matching TRBD1. The sequencing used whole blood, collected at baseline. The CDR3 sequence: CASSDRGYEQYF. The CDR3 DNA is TGTGCCAGCAGTGACAGGGGGTACGAGCAGTACTTC.